Listed here are 5 T cell receptor beta chains from one sample, sequenced in a study of T-cell memory formation after mild COVID-19. TCRdb reprocessed the 5' RACE reads with MiXCR, giving one entry per CDR3 protein. The table has 560,000 or so distinct CDR3 sequences, about 18% seen once. Sequenced sample: PBMCs or a T cell subset sorted from them (not recorded which). The receptors stem from an adult woman who had mild COVID-19 (a few samples of this study predate the infection). Cell type and time point are not known.

The rearrangement links TRBV25-1 to TRBJ2-3; 7 bases map to TRBD2. Germline CDR1 MGHDK, CDR2 SYGVNS. This CDR3 has 16 amino acids. The trim removed 2 bases at V and 0 bases at J, leaving 5 bases unmatched. In DNA form, the CDR3 reads TGTGCCAGCAGTGAACAGCCTAGCGGAAGCACAGATACGCAGTATTTT. It encodes CASSEQPSGSTDTQYF.

This rearrangement joins TRBV10-3 to TRBJ2-1, with TRBD2 identical over 11 bases. The CDR3 runs to 15 residues. The junction had 1 base not matched to a gene; V was cut back by 2 bases and J by 4 bases. The germline gives CDR1 ENHRY, CDR2 SYGVKD. The CDR3 sequence is CAISEASGRYNEQFF. The CDR3 DNA follows: TGTGCCATCAGTGAGGCTAGCGGGAGGTACAATGAGCAGTTCTTC.

This chain links TRBV11-1 with TRBJ2-7; TRBD2 agrees at 9 bases. The CDR3 sequence is 16 residues long. In germline, CDR1 is SGHAT, CDR2 FQDESV (reference sequence). With 4 bases clipped from V and 4 bases from J, the junction kept 11 bases outside the gene matches. The CDR3 region has the DNA TGTGCCAGCAGCTCCCATAGGACTAGCGTTCCGTACGAGCAGTACTTC. It yields the protein CASSSHRTSVPYEQYF. Full variable domain (missing parts from reference TRBV11-1 and TRBJ2-7): EAEVAQSPRYKITEKSQAVAFWCDPISGHATLYWYRQILGQGPELLVQFQDESVVDDSQLPKDRFSAERLKGVDSTLKIQPAELGDSAMYLCASSSHRTSVPYEQYFGPGTRLTVT.

Written as DNA, the CDR3 is TGTGCCAGCAGTCGGACAGACAGCACAGATACGCAGTATTTT. This codes for CASSRTDSTDTQYF. This sequence joins TRBV2 and TRBJ2-3; possible D gene TRBD1, 6 bases. V was clipped by 5 bases and J by 0 bases, with 9 bases between them. The CDR3 covers 14 residues. Germline loops: CDR1 SNHLY, CDR2 FYNNEI.

This clonotype was picked up a small number of times. The V gene is TRBV10-3, the J gene TRBJ1-1; D not certain. This CDR3 spans 12 amino acids. Trimming pared 2 bases from V and 8 bases from J, leaving 9 bases between. The germline V gene has CDR1 ENHRY and CDR2 SYGVKD. The CDR3 loop reads CAISEKGREAFF. CDR3 sequence (DNA): TGTGCCATCAGTGAGAAGGGCAGGGAAGCTTTCTTT.